This TCR beta chain originates from a study of identifying expanded T cells in peripheral blood. Study-wide findings and caveats: Clone count variance between approximately 2-week samples rose with total template count. Technical replicates showed around 1.2 changed clones; two weeks around 15; four weeks 19.

During the collection period, no donor immune events like infections were recorded. This table comes from immunoSEQ multiplex PCR, and its TCRdb copy is limited to in-frame clones, with some not included. The sample lists around 47,000 clones; about 80% were seen once. A word on this clone: Its matching antigen is unknown.

This CDR3 contains 15 residues. Unmatched junction bases numbered 7, after V lost 0 bases and J lost 4 bases. Germline V gene data show CDR1 as SQVTM and CDR2 as ANQGSEA. The chain employs TRBV29-1 and TRBJ2-3, with 7 bases identical to TRBD1. Material: blood. The clonotype originates from a person aged 18 to 70 in good health. This chain's CDR3 is CSVEDRTQGADTQYF. CDR3 DNA sequence: TGCAGCGTTGAAGATCGGACCCAGGGGGCAGATACGCAGTATTTT.